These 27 T cell receptor beta chains originate from one sample sequenced in a study of cytomegalovirus exposure and HLA in healthy donors. TCRdb's table, derived via immunoSEQ multiplex PCR, lists solely in-frame clones and lacks some. The sample contains 110,000 to 150,000 clones, roughly nine tenths of which appear only once. The sample taken for sequencing was PBMCs. Receptors originate from a man younger than 35 in good health and CMV-seronegative.

J is TRBJ2-7 and V is TRBV6-5, with 12 bases aligning to TRBD2. The germline V gene encodes CDR1 MNHEY and CDR2 SVGAGI. This CDR3 is 15 amino acids long. V was pared by 5 bases and J by 4 bases, with 6 bases of the junction left unmatched. Here the CDR3 DNA reads TGTGCCAGCAGTGGAAGGACTAGCGGGGAGTACGAGCAGTACTTC. Translation gives CASSGRTSGEYEQYF.

CDR3: CASSGSGAYEQYF. CDR3 in DNA: TGTGCCAGTAGTGGTTCCGGAGCCTACGAGCAGTACTTC. The rearrangement links TRBV19 to TRBJ2-7; unclear D gene. The germline V and J ends were trimmed by 5 bases and 2 bases, with 10 bases remaining between them. This CDR3 comprises 13 residues. Germline CDR1 reads LNHDA; CDR2 reads SQIVND (reference sequence).

This chain connects TRBV7-2 to TRBJ1-3, with D unresolved. CDR1 and CDR2 from the germline V gene are SGHTA and FQGNSA. The CDR3 spans 15 residues. The V gene lost 4 bases and the J gene lost 4 bases, with 14 bases spanning the gap. The CDR3 loop is CASSSHAGRGNTIYF. As DNA, the CDR3 is TGTGCCAGCAGCTCACACGCAGGCCGCGGAAACACCATATATTTT.

This clone was seen repeatedly, ten times or more. The gene calls are TRBV28 and TRBJ2-7; TRBD2 matches 10 bases. The CDR3 totals 15 residues. Germline CDR1 MDHEN, CDR2 SYDVKM. After removal of 5 bases from V and 5 bases from J, the junction contained 9 bases not matched to a gene. CDR3 coding DNA: TGTGCCAGCAGTCCCTCTAGCGGGAGTGGAGACGAGCAGTACTTC. It encodes CASSPSSGSGDEQYF.

The chain recombines TRBV5-6 with TRBJ1-5; D is possibly TRBD1 (5 bases). Trimming removed 0 bases at V and 8 bases at J, with 12 bases between. Germline loops: CDR1 SGHDT, CDR2 YYEEEE. CDR3 length equals 14 residues. The CDR3 sequence is CASSLVGGGEPQHF. CDR3 nucleotide sequence: TGTGCCAGCAGCTTGGTGGGGGGGGGTGAGCCCCAGCATTTT.

V gene TRBV5-1 combines with J gene TRBJ2-5, with D maybe TRBD1 (6 bases). Looked up from germline, CDR1 is SGHRS and CDR2 is YFSETQ. V dropped 6 bases and J dropped 5 bases, with 20 bases sitting between them. The CDR3 covers 15 residues. This CDR3 reads CASKETGQTGETQYF. The CDR3 coding sequence is TGCGCCAGCAAAGAAACGGGACAAACAGGGGAGACCCAGTACTTC.

The V and J genes are TRBV9 and TRBJ2-2, with 8 bases aligning to TRBD2. Germline-derived CDR1 and CDR2 are SGDLS and YYNGEE. Trimming removed 1 base from V and 1 base from J; junction bases left unmatched: 0. This CDR3 is built from 15 residues. The CDR3 reads CASSVSGGNTGELFF. The CDR3 DNA reads as TGTGCCAGCAGCGTAAGCGGGGGGAACACCGGGGAGCTGTTTTTT. Full variable domain (outside the CDR3, taken from reference TRBV9 and TRBJ2-2): DSGVTQTPKHLITATGQRVTLRCSPRSGDLSVYWYQQSLDQGLQFLIQYYNGEERAKGNILERFSAQQFPDLHSELNLSSLELGDSALYFCASSVSGGNTGELFFGEGSRLTVL.

The rearrangement joins TRBV15 to TRBJ1-4, with TRBD1 as a possible D gene (6 bases). The CDR3 covers 16 residues. CDR1 and CDR2 (germline): LNHNV, YYDKDF (reference sequence). The V gene lost 0 bases and the J gene lost 6 bases, with 14 bases spanning the gap. The CDR3: CATSRDTRGWHEKLFF. The CDR3 region has the DNA TGTGCCACCAGCAGAGATACCAGGGGCTGGCATGAAAAACTGTTTTTT.

The rearrangement uses TRBV13 and TRBJ2-4, with 7 bases lining up with TRBD1. The CDR3 has 15 residues. Germline V gives CDR1 PRHDT, CDR2 FYEKMQ (reference sequence). After removal of 6 bases from V and 3 bases from J, the junction contained 8 bases not matched to a gene. CDR3 region: CASSQQGLRKNIQYF. Written as DNA, the CDR3 is TGTGCCAGCAGTCAACAGGGGTTACGCAAAAACATTCAGTACTTC.

The rearrangement uses TRBV7-2 and TRBJ2-6, with 12 bases aligning to TRBD1. This CDR3 is 17 amino acids long. CDR1 is SGHTA, CDR2 FQGNSA, per germline. V was pared by 6 bases and J by 4 bases, with 7 bases of the junction left unmatched. The chain's CDR3 is CASRLGQGARGANVLTF. CDR3 sequence (DNA): TGTGCCAGCAGACTGGGACAGGGGGCGAGAGGGGCCAACGTCCTGACTTTC.

The V and J genes are TRBV27 and TRBJ1-1, with D unresolved. The germline gives CDR1 MNHEY, CDR2 SMNVEV (reference sequence). V was pared by 3 bases and J by 1 base, with 9 bases between. This CDR3 is built from 14 residues. This chain's CDR3 is CASSFYSGNTEAFF. The CDR3, as DNA: TGTGCCAGCAGTTTCTATTCGGGGAACACTGAAGCTTTCTTT.

This rearrangement joins TRBV2 to TRBJ1-4, with 7 nucleotides matching TRBD1. The germline V gene has CDR1 SNHLY and CDR2 FYNNEI. The J segment lost 8 bases and the V segment lost 6 bases, leaving 9 bases of the junction unmatched. This CDR3 is built from 14 residues. The DNA of the CDR3 is TGTGCCAGCAGGGACAGGTTGATAGGCGAAAAACTGTTTTTT. Translated: CASRDRLIGEKLFF.

The gene calls are TRBV9 and TRBJ2-3; D not certain. V lost 0 bases and J 6 bases, leaving 5 bases between the germline ends. Germline CDR1 is SGDLS and CDR2 is YYNGEE. The length of the CDR3 is 12 residues. CDR3 protein: CASSVASDTQYF. CDR3 DNA sequence: TGTGCCAGCAGCGTAGCTTCGGATACGCAGTATTTT.

The chain links TRBV27 to TRBJ1-5, with D possibly matching TRBD1 (6 bases). Germline assignment: CDR1 MNHEY and CDR2 SMNVEV (reference sequence). V was trimmed by 2 bases and J by 5 bases, leaving 10 bases between them. This CDR3 is built from 14 residues. CDR3 DNA: TGTGCCAGCAGTTTAACCAGGGGCGATCAGCCCCAGCATTTT. The encoded protein is CASSLTRGDQPQHF.

V usage is TRBV7-9 and J usage is TRBJ2-1; 9 bases match TRBD1. Germline assignment: CDR1 SEHNR and CDR2 FQNEAQ (reference sequence). V lost 0 bases to trimming and J lost 14 bases; unmatched junction nucleotides: 5. The CDR3 covers 13 residues. As DNA, the CDR3 is TGTGCCAGCAGCTTAGCCGGGACAGGGTCGAAGTTCTTC. It codes for CASSLAGTGSKFF.

The rearrangement uses TRBV4-3 and TRBJ1-2; D is unresolved. V shed 0 bases and J shed 1 base, with 9 bases lying between them. CDR1 and CDR2 from the germline V gene are LGHNA and YSLEER. This CDR3 comprises 15 residues. The DNA for the CDR3 is TGCGCCAGCAGCCAAGATATTCAGGTTAACTATGGCTACACCTTC. Protein: CASSQDIQVNYGYTF.

This clone was seen only once. The V gene is TRBV6-5, the J gene TRBJ2-1; a possible D gene is TRBD1 (5 bases). This CDR3 region has 15 residues. Trimming removed 4 bases from V and 3 bases from J, with 13 bases in between. Germline lookup yields CDR1 MNHEY and CDR2 SVGAGI. The CDR3 nucleotides are TGTGCCAGCAGTTCAGGGCGAACACTCTACAATGAGCAGTTCTTC. It encodes CASSSGRTLYNEQFF.

The genes are TRBV4-3 and TRBJ2-3; TRBD2 matches at 8 bases. The CDR3 spans 16 residues. The germline CDR1 and CDR2 sequences are LGHNA and YSLEER. Losses at the gene ends were 4 bases for V and 4 bases for J; bases not matched to a gene: 10. CDR3 sequence reads: CASSRAPSGLPDTQYF. CDR3 in DNA: TGCGCCAGCAGCCGTGCTCCTAGCGGGTTACCAGATACGCAGTATTTT.

The chain couples TRBV20-1 to TRBJ1-1; 10 bases agree with TRBD1. The germline gives CDR1 DFQATT, CDR2 SNEGSKA (reference sequence). This CDR3 comprises 11 residues. The junction had 1 base not matched to a gene; V was cut back by 1 base and J by 11 bases. The CDR3 nucleotides are TGCAGTGCTAGAGCGGACAGGGGGGCTTTCTTT. Its protein is CSARADRGAFF.

A few counts support this clone. The chain carries TRBV30 and TRBJ1-1; tentative D call: TRBD1 (5 bases). Germline V gene lookup returns CDR1 GTSNPN and CDR2 SVGIG (reference sequence). The CDR3 has 13 amino acids. Trimming left V 0 bases short and J 0 bases short, with 5 bases between. The CDR3 is CAWSVGVNTEAFF. The CDR3 coding sequence is TGTGCCTGGAGTGTAGGGGTGAACACTGAAGCTTTCTTT.

This rearrangement joins TRBV27 to TRBJ2-1, with 10 bases matching TRBD1. Germline loops: CDR1 MNHEY, CDR2 SMNVEV (reference sequence). The CDR3 spans 14 residues. Trimming took 10 bases from V and 4 from J; bases not matched to a gene: 7. The CDR3 DNA reads as TGTGCCACGGGACCGGGACAGGGGTACAATGAGCAGTTCTTC. This gives the protein CATGPGQGYNEQFF.

The chain combines TRBV19 with TRBJ2-5; D is uncertain. V was pared by 2 bases and J by 4 bases, with 8 bases between. In germline, CDR1 is LNHDA, CDR2 SQIVND (reference sequence). There are 13 residues in the CDR3. CDR3 in DNA: TGTGCCAGTAGTATACAGGATCGAGAGACCCAGTACTTC. It is translated as CASSIQDRETQYF. The full variable domain, completed using reference TRBV19 and TRBJ2-5, is DGGITQSPKYLFRKEGQNVTLSCEQNLNHDAMYWYRQDPGQGLRLIYYSQIVNDFQKGDIAEGYSVSREKKESFPLTVTSAQKNPTAFYLCASSIQDRETQYFGPGTRLLVL.

The chain joins TRBV29-1 to TRBJ1-2; 9 nucleotides line up with TRBD1. The CDR3 has 13 amino acids. The germline CDR1 and CDR2 sequences are SQVTM and ANQGSEA. Trimming took 4 bases from V and 6 from J; bases not matched to a gene: 6. CDR3 coding DNA: TGCAGCGTTGGACCCGGGACAGGGAATGGCTACACCTTC. Protein sequence: CSVGPGTGNGYTF.

There are a few counts of this clone. V usage is TRBV2 and J usage is TRBJ1-5, with TRBD1 matching over 8 bases. From germline, CDR1 is SNHLY and CDR2 FYNNEI. There are 16 residues in the CDR3. The V segment lost 5 bases and the J segment 4 bases; nucleotides outside the gene matches: 10. The CDR3 here is CASSLAGTGRNQPQHF. In nucleotides, the CDR3 is TGTGCCAGCAGTCTGGCCGGGACAGGTCGAAATCAGCCCCAGCATTTT.

In its sample, this clone was seen a few times. The V gene is TRBV14, the J gene TRBJ1-2; D call uncertain. Germline V CDR1 and CDR2: SGHDN, FVKESK. CDR3 size: 13 residues. V was clipped by 3 bases and J by 0 bases, with 5 bases between them. The CDR3 DNA follows: TGTGCCAGCAGCCAGAGTACTAACTATGGCTACACCTTC. It specifies CASSQSTNYGYTF. The whole variable domain, filled in from reference TRBV14 and TRBJ1-2, reads EAGVTQFPSHSVIEKGQTVTLRCDPISGHDNLYWYRRVMGKEIKFLLHFVKESKQDESGMPNNRFLAERTGGTYSTLKVQPAELEDSGVYFCASSQSTNYGYTFGSGTRLTVV.

The chain combines TRBV18 with TRBJ1-2; 8 nucleotides agree with TRBD1. The CDR3 sequence is 14 residues long. Germline V gene data show CDR1 as KGHSH and CDR2 as LQKENI. V lost 6 bases to trimming and J lost 4 bases; unmatched junction nucleotides: 7. In DNA form, the CDR3 reads TGTGCCAGCTCGCCGACAGGGGATCTCTATGGCTACACCTTC. This encodes CASSPTGDLYGYTF. Using reference TRBV18 and TRBJ1-2 for the parts outside the CDR3, the full variable domain is NAGVMQNPRHLVRRRGQEARLRCSPMKGHSHVYWYRQLPEEGLKFMVYLQKENIIDESGMPKERFSAEFPKEGPSILRIQQVVRGDSAAYFCASSPTGDLYGYTFGSGTRLTVV.

This chain links TRBV6-5 with TRBJ1-3; no reliable D call. CDR3 length: 15 amino acids. Germline V gives CDR1 MNHEY, CDR2 SVGAGI. The V and J ends lost 6 bases and 0 bases respectively, with 12 bases between them. The CDR3 loop is CASRSGGSSGNTIYF. The DNA of the CDR3 is TGTGCCAGCAGGTCCGGCGGGAGCTCTGGAAACACCATATATTTT.